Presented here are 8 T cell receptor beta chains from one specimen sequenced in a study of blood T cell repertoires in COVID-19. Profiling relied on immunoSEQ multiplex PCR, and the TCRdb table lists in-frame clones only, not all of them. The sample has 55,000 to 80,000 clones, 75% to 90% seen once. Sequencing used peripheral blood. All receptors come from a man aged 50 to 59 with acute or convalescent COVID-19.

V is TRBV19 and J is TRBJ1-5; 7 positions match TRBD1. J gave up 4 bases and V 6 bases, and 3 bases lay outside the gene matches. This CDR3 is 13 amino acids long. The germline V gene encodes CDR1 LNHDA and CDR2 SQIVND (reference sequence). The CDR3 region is CASSYRGNQPQHF. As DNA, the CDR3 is TGTGCCAGTAGCTACAGGGGAAATCAGCCCCAGCATTTT.

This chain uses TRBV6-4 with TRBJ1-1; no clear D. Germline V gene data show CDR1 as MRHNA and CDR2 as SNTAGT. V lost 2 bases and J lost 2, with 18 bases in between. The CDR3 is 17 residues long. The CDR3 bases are TGTGCCAGCAGTGACGATGTTGAGGGTCCTCCTAACACTGAAGCTTTCTTT. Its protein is CASSDDVEGPPNTEAFF.

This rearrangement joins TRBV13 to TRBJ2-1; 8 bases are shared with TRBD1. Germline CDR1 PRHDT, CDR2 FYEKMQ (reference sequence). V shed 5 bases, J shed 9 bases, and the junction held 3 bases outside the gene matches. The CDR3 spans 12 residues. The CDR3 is CASSDRGSEQFF. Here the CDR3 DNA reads TGTGCCAGCAGCGACAGGGGTAGTGAGCAGTTCTTC.

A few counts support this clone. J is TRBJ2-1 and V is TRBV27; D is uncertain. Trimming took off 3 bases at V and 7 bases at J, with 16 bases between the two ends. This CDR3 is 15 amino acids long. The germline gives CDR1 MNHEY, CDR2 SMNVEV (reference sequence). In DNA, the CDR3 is TGTGCCAGCAGTTTCATTCTTTCCGTCCGGAATGAGCAGTTCTTC. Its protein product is CASSFILSVRNEQFF.

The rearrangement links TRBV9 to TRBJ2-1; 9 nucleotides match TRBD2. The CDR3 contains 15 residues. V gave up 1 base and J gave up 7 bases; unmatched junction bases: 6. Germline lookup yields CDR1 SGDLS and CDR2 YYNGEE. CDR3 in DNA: TGTGCCAGCAGCGTACTAGCGGGAACCCAGAATGAGCAGTTCTTC. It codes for CASSVLAGTQNEQFF.

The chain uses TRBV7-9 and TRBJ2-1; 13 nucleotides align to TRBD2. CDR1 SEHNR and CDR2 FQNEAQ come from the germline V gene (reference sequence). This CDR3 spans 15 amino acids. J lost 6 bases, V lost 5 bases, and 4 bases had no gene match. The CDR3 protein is CASSLRTSGSNEQFF. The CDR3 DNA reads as TGTGCCAGCAGCCTACGGACTAGCGGGAGCAATGAGCAGTTCTTC.

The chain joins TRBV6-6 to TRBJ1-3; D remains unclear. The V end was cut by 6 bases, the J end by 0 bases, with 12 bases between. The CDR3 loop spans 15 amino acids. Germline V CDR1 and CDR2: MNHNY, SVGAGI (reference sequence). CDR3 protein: CASRTDTGSGNTIYF. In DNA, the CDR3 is TGTGCCAGCAGGACCGACACCGGCTCTGGAAACACCATATATTTT.

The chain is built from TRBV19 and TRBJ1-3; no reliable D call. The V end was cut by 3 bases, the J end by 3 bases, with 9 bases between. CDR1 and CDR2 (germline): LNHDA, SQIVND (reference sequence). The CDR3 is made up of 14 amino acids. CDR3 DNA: TGTGCCAGTAGTATCACCAGGATTGGAAACACCATATATTTT. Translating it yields CASSITRIGNTIYF.